A selection of T cell receptor beta chains follows, all from one sample in a study of CD8 T cells in ankylosing spondylitis. TCRdb used MiXCR to reprocess the 5' RACE reads, holding one entry per CDR3 protein. The sample shows around 250,000 distinct CDR3 sequences, roughly 10% of them seen only once. Sequencing was done on a sample of blood, either unsorted or a sorted T cell fraction (not recorded which). The receptor set was obtained from a male donor with ankylosing spondylitis or in good health (not recorded which). Both conserved end residues are part of each CDR3. The D gene is left open where the match is weak. For some rows the clone size is stated as once, few or many, or as a class when expanded; others skip it.

17	TRBV28	TRBJ2-3	TRBD2	many	CASSFQRLAAYTDTQYF	TGTGCCAGCAGTTTCCAACGACTAGCGGCCTACACAGATACGCAGTATTTT
15	TRBV20-1	TRBJ2-2	TRBD2	many	CSAPLAGDHTGELFF	TGCAGTGCTCCACTAGCGGGGGACCACACCGGGGAGCTGTTTTTT
16	TRBV6-1	TRBJ2-1	TRBD2	few	CASSDYSRDYNNEQFF	TGTGCCAGCAGCGACTATAGCCGGGACTACAACAATGAGCAGTTCTTC
13	TRBV12-3/TRBV12-4	TRBJ2-3	.	many	CASRVGFLDTQYF	TGTGCCAGCAGAGTAGGGTTTTTGGATACGCAGTATTTT
14	TRBV3-1	TRBJ2-5	.	.	CASSQDYSQETQYF	TGTGCCAGCAGCCAAGATTACAGCCAAGAGACCCAGTACTTC
14	TRBV7-6	TRBJ2-3	TRBD2	many	CASIPGGYTDTQYF	TGTGCCAGCATCCCGGGGGGTTACACAGATACGCAGTATTTT
14	TRBV9	TRBJ2-7	TRBD2	.	CASSLLPTSGEQYF	TGTGCCAGCAGCCTGTTACCAACTAGCGGCGAGCAGTACTTC
15	TRBV28	TRBJ1-2	TRBD1	many	CASRSPGQGIMGYTF	TGTGCCAGCAGGTCTCCGGGACAGGGAATAATGGGCTACACCTTC
17	TRBV15	TRBJ2-2	.	many	CATSRKGVRSNTGELFF	TGTGCCACCAGCAGAAAGGGAGTGCGTTCGAACACCGGGGAGCTGTTTTTT
13	TRBV7-2	TRBJ2-3	.	.	CASSPRRTDTQYF	TGTGCCAGCAGCCCCCGGAGAACAGATACGCAGTATTTT
15	TRBV5-1	TRBJ2-7	TRBD1	many	CASSPGPGTGTGQYF	TGCGCCAGCAGCCCTGGCCCCGGGACAGGTACGGGGCAGTACTTC
13	TRBV20-1	TRBJ1-2	TRBD1	many	CSAGDRVNYGYTF	TGCAGTGCTGGGGACAGGGTGAACTATGGCTACACCTTC
14	TRBV5-1	TRBJ1-1	TRBD1	many	CASSPRQGDTEAFF	TGCGCCAGCAGCCCGCGACAGGGGGACACTGAAGCTTTCTTT
16	TRBV27	TRBJ2-1	TRBD2	few	CASSALRDYTYNEQFF	TGTGCCAGCAGTGCTCTCCGGGACTATACGTACAATGAGCAGTTCTTC
14	TRBV3-1	TRBJ1-5	.	few	CASSRSYSNQPQHF	TGTGCCAGCAGCCGAAGTTATAGCAATCAGCCCCAGCATTTT
14	TRBV5-1	TRBJ2-5	.	many	CASSLERSQETQYF	TGCGCCAGCAGCTTGGAGCGCTCCCAAGAGACCCAGTACTTC
13	TRBV12-3/TRBV12-4	TRBJ1-3	.	many	CASSLGTGNTIYF	TGTGCCAGCAGTTTAGGGACTGGAAACACCATATATTTT
14	TRBV10-2	TRBJ1-2	.	.	CASSESPGRDGYTF	TGCGCCAGCAGTGAGTCCCCAGGGCGGGATGGCTACACCTTC